These 18 T cell receptor beta chains were sequenced from one sample in a study of blood T cells in healthy people across ages. Through a sample-barcoded 5' primer and a J-beta primer mix, a second PCR was run for roughly 6 to 12 cycles. A single record per CDR3 protein comes from TCRdb applying MiXCR to the 5' RACE reads. The sample has about 1.5 million distinct CDR3 sequences, 35% to 45% seen once; the top ten hold less than 5%. Sequenced input: blood. Source of these receptors: a woman under 30 in good health.

V usage is TRBV12-3 or TRBV12-4 and J usage is TRBJ1-1; D not certain. The CDR3 length is 14 residues. V shed 4 bases and J shed 1 base, with 10 bases lying between them. The CDR3 region has the DNA TGTGCCAGCAGTTCTACCAGAAAGAACACTGAAGCTTTCTTT. This sequence encodes CASSSTRKNTEAFF.

This clonotype was detected many times. J is TRBJ2-3 and V is TRBV29-1, with D perhaps matching TRBD1 (5 bases). The V end was cut by 4 bases, the J end by 8 bases, with 16 bases between. This CDR3 is 13 amino acids long. CDR1 SQVTM and CDR2 ANQGSEA come from the germline V gene. CDR3 in DNA: TGCAGCGTTGTACAGGAAGGGTGGTCTACGCAGTATTTT. It yields the protein CSVVQEGWSTQYF.

The CDR3 loop reads CASSAATGPEAELFF. DNA for the CDR3: TGTGCCAGCAGCGCTGCGACAGGGCCTGAGGCGGAGCTGTTTTTT. J is TRBJ2-2 and V is TRBV13; 7 nucleotides agree with TRBD1. V was pared by 5 bases and J by 10 bases, with 13 bases of the junction left unmatched. Germline-derived CDR1 and CDR2 are PRHDT and FYEKMQ (reference sequence). The CDR3 is 15 residues long.

The rearrangement uses TRBV7-9 and TRBJ1-2; D is undetermined. CDR3 size: 12 residues. The V gene lost 1 base and the J gene lost 7 bases, with 7 bases spanning the gap. The germline V gene encodes CDR1 SEHNR and CDR2 FQNEAQ (reference sequence). The CDR3 is CASSLVPPGYTF. CDR3 coding DNA: TGTGCCAGCAGCTTAGTACCGCCTGGCTACACCTTC. The complete variable domain, with remaining parts taken from reference TRBV7-9 and TRBJ1-2, reads DTGVSQNPRHKITKRGQNVTFRCDPISEHNRLYWYRQTLGQGPEFLTYFQNEAQLEKSRLLSDRFSAERPKGSFSTLEIQRTEQGDSAMYLCASSLVPPGYTFGSGTRLTVV.

This chain links TRBV6-2 or TRBV6-3 with TRBJ2-7; D is tentatively TRBD1 or TRBD2 (5 bases each). Germline CDR1 is MNHEY and CDR2 is SVGEGT. The CDR3 has 13 residues. Trimming shortened V by 2 bases and J by 3 bases, and 8 bases separated the two germline ends. This CDR3 reads CASSYRDRYEQYF. CDR3 in DNA: TGTGCCAGCAGTTACAGGGACCGCTACGAGCAGTACTTC.

This chain joins TRBV10-3 and TRBJ1-5, with 10 bases matching TRBD1. CDR1 and CDR2 (germline): ENHRY, SYGVKD. The CDR3 is 18 residues long. V shed 5 bases and J 4 bases; nucleotides not matched to a gene: 14. The chain's CDR3 is CAISKGFSGTGANQPQHF. The CDR3 region has the DNA TGTGCCATCAGTAAAGGTTTCTCCGGGACAGGGGCAAATCAGCCCCAGCATTTT.

This clonotype was counted at least ten times. The V gene is TRBV29-1, the J gene TRBJ2-7, with 10 bases matching TRBD2. The V segment lost 1 base and the J segment 5 bases; nucleotides outside the gene matches: 5. The CDR3 loop spans 14 amino acids. CDR1 is SQVTM, CDR2 ANQGSEA, per germline. The CDR3 DNA is TGCAGCGTTGAAGGTCTAGCGGGAGACCACGAGCAGTACTTC. As protein: CSVEGLAGDHEQYF.

The genes are TRBV30 and TRBJ1-2; D not resolved. CDR1 is GTSNPN, CDR2 SVGIG, per germline (reference sequence). This CDR3 is built from 11 residues. V shed 1 base and J shed 4 bases, with 4 bases lying between them. The DNA for the CDR3 is TGTGCCTGGAGTGACAGCTATGGCTACACCTTC. It yields the protein CAWSDSYGYTF.

The chain couples TRBV12-3 or TRBV12-4 to TRBJ2-2, with no clear D. V gave up 4 bases and J gave up 3 bases, with 12 bases separating them. The CDR3 extends over 15 amino acids. The CDR3: CASSSPFLDTGELFF. The CDR3 bases are TGTGCCAGCAGTTCCCCCTTTCTAGACACCGGGGAGCTGTTTTTT.

This clonotype was seen only a few times. J is TRBJ2-2 and V is TRBV11-2, with D perhaps matching TRBD1 (6 bases). This CDR3 region has 16 residues. Germline V CDR1 and CDR2: SGHAT, FQNNGV. Between the trimmed V and J ends, which lost 6 bases and 0 bases, there was a span of 14 bases. The CDR3 bases are TGTGCCAGCAGTATGGGGCGGACAGCGAACACCGGGGAGCTGTTTTTT. Its translation: CASSMGRTANTGELFF. The variable domain in full, with the rest retrieved from reference TRBV11-2 and TRBJ2-2, is EAGVAQSPRYKIIEKRQSVAFWCNPISGHATLYWYQQILGQGPKLLIQFQNNGVVDDSQLPKDRFSAERLKGVDSTLKIQPAKLEDSAVYLCASSMGRTANTGELFFGEGSRLTVL.

The V and J genes are TRBV4-3 and TRBJ2-1; no definite D call. V gave up 0 bases and J gave up 6 bases, with 12 bases separating them. The CDR3 runs 15 residues. In germline, CDR1 is LGHNA, CDR2 YSLEER. Written as DNA, the CDR3 is TGCGCCAGCAGCCAAGAGTGGCTAGGAAGCAATGAGCAGTTCTTC. Residues: CASSQEWLGSNEQFF.

The V and J genes are TRBV7-2 and TRBJ1-6; 7 bases are a match to TRBD1. The CDR3 loop spans 16 amino acids. V shed 6 bases and J 5 bases; nucleotides not matched to a gene: 10. Germline V gives CDR1 SGHTA, CDR2 FQGNSA. The CDR3 loop reads CASSRAGGLNNSPLHF. The DNA for the CDR3 is TGTGCCAGCAGTAGGGCAGGGGGGCTGAATAATTCACCCCTCCACTTT. Drawing the rest from reference TRBV7-2 and TRBJ1-6, the complete variable domain is GAGVSQSPSNKVTEKGKDVELRCDPISGHTALYWYRQSLGQGLEFLIYFQGNSAPDKSGLPSDRFSAERTGGSVSTLTIQRTQQEDSAVYLCASSRAGGLNNSPLHFGNGTRLTVT.

This clonotype came up a few times. The V gene is TRBV20-1, the J gene TRBJ2-1, with 11 bases lining up with TRBD2. Unmatched junction bases numbered 7, after V lost 3 bases and J lost 3 bases. The germline CDR1 and CDR2 sequences are DFQATT and SNEGSKA (reference sequence). This CDR3 region has 16 residues. CDR3 sequence reads: CSASSLAGGYYNEQFF. In nucleotides, the CDR3 is TGCAGTGCTAGCTCCCTAGCGGGAGGATACTACAATGAGCAGTTCTTC.

This clonotype has ten or more counts. V usage is TRBV12-3 or TRBV12-4 and J usage is TRBJ2-7, with D uncertain. This CDR3 comprises 11 residues. Trimming stripped 6 bases from V and 3 bases from J, with 6 bases between. This CDR3 reads CASSLNYEQYF. CDR3 coding DNA: TGTGCCAGCAGCTTAAACTACGAGCAGTACTTC.

This chain uses TRBV20-1 with TRBJ2-5, with TRBD1 identical over 9 bases. Germline assignment: CDR1 DFQATT and CDR2 SNEGSKA (reference sequence). The CDR3 covers 13 residues. J lost 4 bases, V lost 4 bases, and 4 bases had no gene match. Here the CDR3 reads CSATDRGGETQYF. CDR3 nucleotide sequence: TGCAGTGCTACCGACAGGGGGGGAGAGACCCAGTACTTC.

The chain joins TRBV12-3 or TRBV12-4 to TRBJ2-7; D is perhaps TRBD1 (6 bases). CDR3 size: 13 residues. V was cut by 5 bases and J by 5 bases, with 13 bases left in between. CDR3 amino acids: CASSVWGLHEQYF. CDR3 bases: TGTGCCAGCAGTGTTTGGGGGCTTCACGAGCAGTACTTC.

The chain uses TRBV7-2 and TRBJ2-3; a possible D gene is TRBD2 (5 bases). The V end lost 2 bases, the J end lost 5 bases, and 14 bases lay between the germline ends. Germline V gene data show CDR1 as SGHTA and CDR2 as FQGNSA. CDR3 length equals 15 residues. CDR3 coding DNA: TGTGCCAGCAGCTTACTAGGAGGCCTCAAAGATACGCAGTATTTT. Its translation is CASSLLGGLKDTQYF. Variable domain in full (rest from reference TRBV7-2 and TRBJ2-3): GAGVSQSPSNKVTEKGKDVELRCDPISGHTALYWYRQSLGQGLEFLIYFQGNSAPDKSGLPSDRFSAERTGGSVSTLTIQRTQQEDSAVYLCASSLLGGLKDTQYFGPGTRLTVL.

This chain joins TRBV2 and TRBJ2-1; 10 positions agree with TRBD2. The trim removed 8 bases at V and 7 bases at J, leaving 2 bases unmatched. CDR3 length: 12 amino acids. Germline lookup yields CDR1 SNHLY and CDR2 FYNNEI. The CDR3 DNA reads TGTGCCAGCCAGCGGGAGGGGAATGAGCAGTTCTTC. This gives the protein CASQREGNEQFF.